This T cell receptor beta chain was identified during a study of CD8+CD57+ T cells in acquired aplastic anemia. Whole-study context: DNA recovered from sorted CD4+ and CD8+ cells had a mean of approximately 3.2 ug. General study points: Almost 30 shared CD8+ CDR3s appeared highly expressed within patients' immunodominant clones.

Per germline, CDR1 LNHNV and CDR2 YYDKDF (reference sequence). The CDR3 contains 14 residues. This clonotype is a singleton in its sample. The antigen remains undetermined. A much larger clone lies a single base off, so this may be a read error. In patients chosen for sequencing, flow cytometry had shown CD8+CD57+ cell expansion. Severe acquired aplastic anemia was present in all patients. TCR beta VDJ and CDR3 profiles were obtained from a genomic DNA template. TCRdb independently ran MiXCR on the reads; one entry per CDR3 protein. The table records approximately 180,000 distinct CDR3 sequences, around 63% of them present only once.

The receptor was derived from a human donor with aplastic anemia. The rearrangement links TRBV15 to TRBJ2-1; a weak D match, TRBD1 (5 bases). The material sequenced was sorted CD4+, CD8+, or CD8+CD57+ T cells (not recorded which) from PBMCs. The CDR3 spells CATSRDRWGNEHFF. CDR3 nucleotide sequence: TGTGCCACCAGCAGAGATCGGTGGGGCAATGAGCATTTCTTC. Drawing the rest from reference TRBV15 and TRBJ2-1, the complete variable domain is DAMVIQNPRYQVTQFGKPVTLSCSQTLNHNVMYWYQQKSSQAPKLLFHYYDKDFNNEADTPDNFQSRRPNTSFCFLDIRSPGLGDTAMYLCATSRDRWGNEHFFGPGTRLTVL.